This TCR beta chain was identified in a study of Ad26.COV2.S vaccination and SARS-CoV-2 variants. Of note for this clone: No antigen is known for it.

Overall study results and limits: Substantial response breadth was reportedly seen for spike-specific CD8+ and CD4+ T cells after vaccination. In TCR breadth and depth analyses, total T cell responses may have been underestimated. Vaccine and placebo groups showed comparable non-spike TCR breadth.

Some clones are missing from TCRdb's copy, which holds only in-frame ones; the method was immunoSEQ multiplex PCR. Of roughly 320,000 clones in the sample, roughly 91% are singletons; the top ten hold about 3.5%. Described treatment: some 19 received Ad26.COV2.S at low or high dose, single or two shots; about 5 received placebo; per-sample allocation not given. Specimen acquisition occurred on day 63 following the initial vaccine or placebo injection. It was Wuhan-strain SARS-CoV-2 spike that the Ad26 vaccine vector expressed. Sequenced material: peripheral blood, taken in a trial of Ad26.COV2.S vaccine versus placebo. The TCR sequence derives from a person aged 18-65 years who received the Ad26.COV2.S COVID-19 vaccine or a placebo.

The CDR3 is CASSQTPTLEQYF. In DNA form, the CDR3 reads TGTGCCAGCAGCCAAACCCCGACCCTCGAGCAGTACTTC. The genes are TRBV14 and TRBJ2-7, with unresolved D. Germline CDR1 reads SGHDN; CDR2 reads FVKESK. Deletions cut 2 bases from V and 6 bases from J, with 11 bases between. This CDR3 spans 13 amino acids. Full variable domain (outside the CDR3, taken from reference TRBV14 and TRBJ2-7): EAGVTQFPSHSVIEKGQTVTLRCDPISGHDNLYWYRRVMGKEIKFLLHFVKESKQDESGMPNNRFLAERTGGTYSTLKVQPAELEDSGVYFCASSQTPTLEQYFGPGTRLTVT.